This entry describes one T cell receptor beta chain. Its specificity is unknown. This CDR3 is also generated by other DNA sequences in the sample. This sample was taken from a study of PD-1 blockade in classical Hodgkin lymphoma. Every patient had relapsed following autologous stem cell transplantation, and cohorts differed in brentuximab vedotin exposure. Progressive disease, partial response or complete response was each patient's best response. Study outcomes and limitations: What caused the repertoire differences, perhaps disease activity or prior therapy, remains undefined. Baseline diversity was lower in partial responders and progressors than complete responders.

Using immunoSEQ multiplex PCR, the repertoire was profiled, and TCRdb retains in-frame clones only, with some absent. The data hold 66,000 or so clones, with about two thirds observed a single time. The sequencing used peripheral blood mononuclear cells (PBMCs), collected before the second cycle of nivolumab. The receptor comes from a human donor with classical Hodgkin lymphoma.

The CDR3 DNA is TGTGCCAGCAGCTTGGACATGAACACTGAAGCTTTCTTT. This codes for CASSLDMNTEAFF. The chain has TRBV7-9 and TRBJ1-1; a possible D gene is TRBD1 (5 bases). V lost 3 bases and J 0 bases, leaving 5 bases between the germline ends. Germline-derived CDR1 and CDR2 are SEHNR and FQNEAQ (reference sequence). The length of the CDR3 is 13 residues.